The 21 T cell receptor beta chains in this list originate from one sample, sequenced in a study of molecular identifiers for immune sequencing clone quantification. Using its own MiXCR run on the PCR reads, TCRdb lists one record per CDR3 protein. The repertoire consists of 60,000 to 70,000 distinct CDR3 sequences, with roughly 18% occurring once and the leading ten covering approximately 1.5%. The source material was naive CD8+ T cells from blood, with Jurkat cell RNA spiked in. Subset defined: FACS-sorted CD8+CD4-CCR7+CD45RA+ naive T cells. These receptor sequences come from a human donor in good health. Some libraries in this study had Jurkat cell RNA spiked in.

Ten or more counts support this clonotype. CDR3 residues: CASSSGAGGPAGELFF. For the CDR3, the DNA is TGTGCCAGCAGTTCCGGGGCGGGAGGGCCAGCCGGGGAGCTGTTTTTT. V gene TRBV12-3 or TRBV12-4 combines with J gene TRBJ2-2, with 9 nucleotides matching TRBD2. V was clipped by 4 bases and J by 6 bases; unmatched bases: 9. The CDR3 consists of 16 residues.

Many counts were recorded for this clonotype. The chain is built from TRBV27 and TRBJ2-3, with D possibly being TRBD1 (6 bases). V was clipped by 5 bases and J by 2 bases, with 17 bases between them. Germline CDR1 MNHEY, CDR2 SMNVEV (reference sequence). This CDR3 has 16 residues. CDR3 sequence: CASSLTQGLSTDTQYF. The CDR3 DNA sequence: TGTGCCAGCAGTCTGACACAGGGCCTATCCACAGATACGCAGTATTTT.

This clonotype was seen at least ten times. The CDR3 sequence is CAISEPGQGAGEQYF. The CDR3 DNA reads TGTGCCATCAGTGAGCCGGGACAGGGGGCTGGCGAGCAGTACTTC. The chain is built from TRBV10-3 and TRBJ2-7; TRBD1 agrees at 12 bases. The CDR3 totals 15 residues. With 2 bases clipped from V and 6 bases from J, the junction kept 5 bases outside the gene matches. Per the germline V gene, CDR1 is ENHRY and CDR2 is SYGVKD.

This clonotype has ten or more counts. This chain connects TRBV10-3 to TRBJ1-5, with D possibly being TRBD1 (6 bases). Trimming left V 0 bases short and J 0 bases short, with 27 bases between. CDR1 is ENHRY, CDR2 SYGVKD, per germline. The CDR3 covers 22 residues. CDR3 sequence: CAISESRSLGQGQKYSNQPQHF. The CDR3 DNA reads as TGTGCCATCAGTGAGTCTAGGAGTTTGGGGCAGGGGCAAAAATATAGCAATCAGCCCCAGCATTTT.

This clonotype was recorded at least ten times. V and J are TRBV23-1 and TRBJ2-7, with unresolved D. TRBV23-1 is sorted into the ORF group, with uncertain function. The CDR3 loop spans 13 amino acids. V lost 4 bases, J lost 2 bases, and 9 bases lay in between. As DNA, the CDR3 is TGCGCCAGCAGTCTAGGTCGGACCTACGAGCAGTACTTC. Encoded protein: CASSLGRTYEQYF.

This chain joins TRBV3-1 and TRBJ2-6; TRBD1 matches 8 bases. J gave up 2 bases and V 1 base, and 7 bases lay outside the gene matches. Germline values: CDR1 LGHDT, CDR2 YNNKEL (reference sequence). This CDR3 is 18 amino acids long. CDR3 in amino acids: CASSQARQGWTGANVLTF. CDR3 sequence (DNA): TGTGCCAGCAGCCAAGCTCGACAGGGGTGGACTGGGGCCAACGTCCTGACTTTC.

This clonotype appeared many times. This chain joins TRBV6-5 and TRBJ2-5; D is uncertain. The CDR3 totals 15 residues. V lost 6 bases and J lost 4, with 18 bases in between. Looked up from germline, CDR1 is MNHEY and CDR2 is SVGAGI. The CDR3 loop reads CASSSFPNPPETQYF. The CDR3 nucleotides are TGTGCCAGCAGCTCTTTCCCAAATCCCCCAGAGACCCAGTACTTC.

The sample holds a few counts of this clonotype. Since a much larger clone is just one base distant, this may be a read error. The chain has TRBV7-2 and TRBJ2-1; TRBD2 agrees at 7 bases. Trimming cost V 5 bases and J 12 bases; bases outside gene matches: 16. This CDR3 is built from 15 residues. Looked up from germline, CDR1 is SGHTA and CDR2 is FQGNSA. The CDR3 spells CASSTSGEPIHGQFF. CDR3 DNA sequence: TGTGCCAGCAGCACCAGCGGGGAGCCCATCCATGGGCAGTTCTTC.

This clonotype has at least ten counts. This chain joins TRBV27 and TRBJ2-5; unclear D gene. The CDR3 is made up of 14 amino acids. CDR1 MNHEY and CDR2 SMNVEV come from the germline V gene (reference sequence). The ends were cut back, 2 bases at V and 1 base at J, with 8 bases in the middle. The CDR3 spells CASSLLGSQETQYF. The DNA of the CDR3 is TGTGCCAGCAGTTTACTGGGCAGCCAAGAGACCCAGTACTTC.

This clonotype was recorded at least ten times. The V call is TRBV20-1, the J call TRBJ2-3; D gene unclear. V dropped 6 bases and J dropped 8 bases, with 9 bases sitting between them. The germline V gene has CDR1 DFQATT and CDR2 SNEGSKA (reference sequence). CDR3 length equals 10 residues. The CDR3: CSAHWGTQYF. Here the CDR3 DNA reads TGCAGTGCCCACTGGGGTACGCAGTATTTT.

This chain uses TRBV7-2 with TRBJ2-7; 7 bases line up with TRBD2. CDR3 size: 14 residues. The germline gives CDR1 SGHTA, CDR2 FQGNSA. V gave up 5 bases and J gave up 9 bases; unmatched junction bases: 13. This chain's CDR3 is CASSRTSGGSGQYF. The CDR3 coding sequence is TGTGCCAGCAGCCGCACTTCGGGAGGTTCCGGGCAGTACTTC. The complete variable domain, with remaining parts taken from reference TRBV7-2 and TRBJ2-7, reads GAGVSQSPSNKVTEKGKDVELRCDPISGHTALYWYRQSLGQGLEFLIYFQGNSAPDKSGLPSDRFSAERTGGSVSTLTIQRTQQEDSAVYLCASSRTSGGSGQYFGPGTRLTVT.

In its sample, this clonotype was seen many times. J is TRBJ2-2 and V is TRBV30; D is unresolved. This CDR3 comprises 13 residues. V lost 0 bases and J 2 bases, leaving 4 bases between the germline ends. Per the germline V gene, CDR1 is GTSNPN and CDR2 is SVGIG (reference sequence). Here the CDR3 DNA reads TGTGCCTGGAGTGTCCACAACACCGGGGAGCTGTTTTTT. Encoded protein: CAWSVHNTGELFF.

This clonotype was seen at least ten times. The genes are TRBV7-6 and TRBJ2-7; 11 bases are shared with TRBD2. With 5 bases clipped from V and 7 bases from J, the junction kept 7 bases outside the gene matches. Germline V CDR1 and CDR2: SGHVS, FNYEAQ. The CDR3 has 14 amino acids. The CDR3 DNA reads TGTGCCAGCAGCATTACTAGCGGGAGTGGTGAGCAGTACTTC. As protein: CASSITSGSGEQYF.

This chain uses TRBV27 with TRBJ2-7, with D unresolved. Germline CDR1 reads MNHEY; CDR2 reads SMNVEV (reference sequence). Trimming removed 7 bases from V and 1 base from J, with 17 bases in between. The CDR3 is 15 residues long. DNA of the CDR3: TGTGCCAGCATCCCCCGTTCTGAGAGGTCCTACGAGCAGTACTTC. Translated: CASIPRSERSYEQYF.

This clonotype was detected many times. The chain is built from TRBV7-9 and TRBJ2-3; 10 nucleotides line up with TRBD2. This CDR3 region has 16 residues. The V gene's germline CDR1 is SEHNR and CDR2 FQNEAQ (reference sequence). V was clipped by 5 bases and J by 0 bases; unmatched bases: 5. This chain's CDR3 is CASSPGLADSTDTQYF. In DNA form, the CDR3 reads TGTGCCAGCAGCCCCGGACTAGCGGATAGCACAGATACGCAGTATTTT.

Details on this clonotype: A much larger clonotype is one base distant, so this may be a read error. This chain joins TRBV9 and TRBJ2-7, with D hard to call. The CDR3 sequence is 13 residues long. The germline V and J ends were trimmed by 2 bases and 3 bases, with 9 bases remaining between them. Germline lookup yields CDR1 SGDLS and CDR2 YYNGEE. The CDR3 is CASSVSSSYEQYF. CDR3 DNA: TGTGCCAGCAGCGTGTCGAGCAGCTACGAGCAGTACTTC.

This clonotype showed up just a few times. For the CDR3, the DNA is TGTGCCAGCAGTCCAACCGAGGGACTAGTAGGCACCGGGGAGCTGTTTTTT. Residues: CASSPTEGLVGTGELFF. The chain combines TRBV28 with TRBJ2-2; TRBD2 agrees at 8 bases. In germline, CDR1 is MDHEN, CDR2 SYDVKM. V shed 5 bases, J shed 4 bases, and the junction held 12 bases outside the gene matches. The CDR3 totals 17 residues. The full variable domain, completed using reference TRBV28 and TRBJ2-2, is DVKVTQSSRYLVKRTGEKVFLECVQDMDHENMFWYRQDPGLGLRLIYFSYDVKMKEKGDIPEGYSVSREKKERFSLILESASTNQTSMYLCASSPTEGLVGTGELFFGEGSRLTVL.

This clonotype was counted at least ten times. The chain recombines TRBV14 with TRBJ1-2, with 9 bases lining up with TRBD1. This CDR3 is 15 amino acids long. Germline loops: CDR1 SGHDN, CDR2 FVKESK. The J segment lost 8 bases and the V segment lost 2 bases, leaving 9 bases of the junction unmatched. CDR3 DNA sequence: TGTGCCAGCAGCCAAATACAGGGGGCGCCGGTCGGCTACACCTTC. Its translation is CASSQIQGAPVGYTF.

The rearrangement uses TRBV19 and TRBJ2-1, with D possibly being TRBD2 (5 bases). CDR1 LNHDA and CDR2 SQIVND come from the germline V gene (reference sequence). The CDR3 is made up of 15 amino acids. The V end lost 3 bases, the J end lost 0 bases, and 9 bases lay between the germline ends. The CDR3 bases are TGTGCCAGTAGTATGGGTGGGAGCTCCTACAATGAGCAGTTCTTC. Amino acids: CASSMGGSSYNEQFF.

This clonotype was seen at least ten times. This chain joins TRBV28 and TRBJ2-2, with D unresolved. The CDR3 is 11 residues long. V was trimmed by 5 bases and J by 5 bases, leaving 3 bases between them. From germline, CDR1 is MDHEN and CDR2 SYDVKM. The CDR3 sequence: CASSITGELFF. DNA of the CDR3: TGTGCCAGCAGTATTACCGGGGAGCTGTTTTTT. Full variable domain (outside the CDR3, taken from reference TRBV28 and TRBJ2-2): DVKVTQSSRYLVKRTGEKVFLECVQDMDHENMFWYRQDPGLGLRLIYFSYDVKMKEKGDIPEGYSVSREKKERFSLILESASTNQTSMYLCASSITGELFFGEGSRLTVL.

Many counts were recorded for this clonotype. The rearrangement uses TRBV6-1 and TRBJ2-7, with 7 bases fitting TRBD2. The trim removed 5 bases at V and 3 bases at J, leaving 10 bases unmatched. The CDR3 loop spans 15 amino acids. Germline V gene lookup returns CDR1 MNHNS and CDR2 SASEGT. The CDR3 DNA reads as TGTGCCAGCAGTTACTTCTCCGGGACTAACTACGAGCAGTACTTC. Translating gives CASSYFSGTNYEQYF.